The clone carrying this TCR beta chain was counted a single time. The sample comes from a study of metastatic and nonmetastatic thyroid tumors. Patients underwent thyroid surgery, and none had received any treatment before it. TCRdb redid the clone calls on the PCR reads using MiXCR. The sample records over 4,500 clones, approximately 30% being singletons. Looked up from germline, CDR1 is DFQATT and CDR2 is SNEGSKA (reference sequence). There are 16 residues in the CDR3. V lost 3 bases and J lost 5; bases outside the gene matches: 5. The sequencing input was adjacent normal tissue. The origin of this receptor is a female donor with papillary thyroid cancer or a benign thyroid nodule (not recorded which). Some clones in this sample may be carry-over from other donors' samples. The rearrangement uses TRBV20-1 and TRBJ2-3; 16 nucleotides align to TRBD2. CDR3 sequence reads: CSASGTSGRVRDTQYF. The CDR3 nucleotides read TGCAGTGCTAGCGGGACTAGCGGGAGGGTGAGAGATACGCAGTATTTT.